This T cell receptor (beta chain) stems from a study of vaccination and CD4 T cells after COVID-19. CDR3 size: 18 residues. Germline V gene lookup returns CDR1 MNHNS and CDR2 SASEGT. Trimming removed 6 bases from V and 0 bases from J; junction bases left unmatched: 14. Treatment specified: approximately nine-day PBMC culture with coronavirus spike peptide pools or control peptides (ViraFEST assay). ViraFEST enlarged antigen-specific T cell populations with peptide pools and afterwards sequenced TCRs. As concerns this clonotype: The antigen remains undetermined.

Sequencing of cultured CD4+ T cell DNA used the Oncomine TCR Beta short-read assay. From the PCR reads, TCRdb called clonotypes with MiXCR, one entry per CDR3 protein. The repertoire holds thousands of distinct CDR3 sequences, with 45% to 65% as singletons. The chain has TRBV6-1 and TRBJ1-5; TRBD1 matches at 7 bases. The specimen was CD4+ T cells from blood, cultured in vitro. This receptor was obtained from a human donor who had recovered from COVID-19. CDR3 protein: CASSGGWRGRSSNQPQHF. CDR3 nucleotides: TGTGCCAGCAGCGGCGGGTGGAGGGGGCGAAGTAGCAATCAGCCCCAGCATTTT.